This T cell receptor (beta chain) was profiled in a study of shared clonotypes between healthy human individuals (dated by TCRdb to about 2020). With regard to the full study: Two women and a few men aged 18 to 49 years were included in the cohort. For each donor, CD4 naive and CD4 memory were each run on three plates, CD8 naive on two plates, and CD8 memory on one plate. To increase sequencing depth and limit assay-specific biases, TCR repertoire library preparation and sequencing were carried out by different laboratories using diverse techniques. Per donor, leukapheresis produced somewhere between about 0.9 and 9.5 billion PBMCs. The study deeply sequenced blood TCR repertoires of about 5 healthy adults to estimate repertoire size and the extent of clonotype sharing between individuals.

The research as a whole found: Sampling was restricted to blood, and TCR repertoires in tissues likely differ from the TCR repertoires found in blood. Higher generation probabilities were observed for clonotypes shared by all four sorted-subset donors than for non-shared clonotypes. The genetic and exposure-history diversity represented was limited by the small number of donors. Based on pairwise subsampling, the degree of clonotype sharing among donors was expected to be affected by sequencing depth. Naive subsets generally had larger estimated clonotype richness than memory subsets. Rarefaction of sorted-subset datasets indicated incomplete sequencing despite the large sequencing depth. Approximately 5% of naive CD4, around 4% of naive CD8, roughly 2.5% of memory CD4, and about 0.4% of memory CD8 clonotypes were shared across a few donors.

This clone has just one count. No cognate antigen has been identified for it. Base qualities are missing; no much larger clone stands one base away. Relative to germline, V is missing 2 bases and J is missing 0 bases, with 2 bases of the junction outside any gene match. From its cysteine to its phenylalanine, the CDR3 spans 18 amino acids. Of the read, only the CDR3 DNA is kept; its 54 bases are in frame from base 1. The germline V gene gives CDR1 as KGHSH and CDR2 as LQKENI. The donors were healthy, HIV-negative adults who had no recently reported acute infections or vaccinations. Every donor was a Caucasian adult residing in Nashville, Tennessee, USA. CD4+ T cells were enriched through magnetic negative selection, after which naive cells were positively selected on CD45RA and the remaining negative fraction served as the memory subset. Blood was collected by leukapheresis, and PBMCs were isolated by Ficoll-Histopaque density gradient centrifugation and then cryopreserved in liquid nitrogen vapor phase. Analytical flow cytometry was used to check the purity and quantity of each magnetically sorted T cell population. Genomic DNA was isolated from each sorted fraction and quantified by UV absorbance on a Nanodrop 2000c.

TCR CDR3 regions were amplified from genomic DNA by multiplex PCR using the deep immunoSEQ assay. For each cell subset, the extracted genomic DNA was distributed evenly across all wells of several immunoSEQ 96-well plates, and each plate served as one replicate. Each replicate PCR for sorted subsets received roughly 0.2 ug genomic DNA, equal to around 32,000 T cell genomes. The purified libraries were quantified using a Qubit 3.0 fluorometer, sized with a Bioanalyzer 2100, and then quantified again using the KAPA Library Quantification kit. Every immunoSEQ 96-well plate was sequenced on a dedicated single-read 150-cycle Illumina NextSeq 550 flow cell. As for the original processing: Because only junctional sequences without quality scores were contained in the immunoSEQ output, filtering matching that applied to full-length reads could not be performed. Sequences were annotated with PyIR, a Python wrapper for IgBLAST v1.9, using IMGT germline references to assign V/J genes and CDR3. Reads were removed for weak V/J assignments (E-value above 1e-6), missing CDR3, stop codons, out-of-frame junctions, or ambiguous translated residues. V3J clonotypes were defined as sequences sharing the same inferred V gene, J gene, and CDR3 amino acid sequence. To compute the percentage overlap between repertoires, the number of shared unique clonotypes was divided by the size of the smaller repertoire. RTK rarefaction, the Chao1 estimator, and Recon v2.1 estimates of unobserved clonotypes were used to assess repertoire richness. OLGA was used to compute generation probabilities for all TCRbeta clonotypes that the gDNA method yielded from a handful of donors. The immuneACCESS repertoire file appears here via TCRdb, limited to in-frame rearrangements. These files lack a portion of the clones; in checked studies, under half of the deficit traces to unresolved V genes, and the cause of the others is not known. D and trimming come from the DNA, and the V and J calls and clone size come from that table. The sample table holds about 510,000 clones, of which about 96% were seen once. Approximately 0.06% of the sample rests with the top ten.

The specimen sequenced was naive CD4+ T cells sorted from blood. This specimen's cell subset or site label, per the study, means: CD45RA+ positively selected. Here the chain combines TRBV18 and TRBJ2-1, with 15 junctional bases fitting TRBD2. This TCR derives from a woman aged 30 to 39 in good health. This receptor carries the CDR3 CASSPGLAGGSSYNEQFF. The DNA sequence reads TGTGCCAGCTCACCAGGACTAGCGGGAGGGAGCTCCTACAATGAGCAGTTCTTC.